This T cell receptor beta chain was observed in a study of technical replicates of blood from a handful of donors. CDR1 and CDR2 (germline): SEHNR, FQNEAQ (reference sequence). Germline trimming cut 2 bases from V and 4 bases from J; bases unmatched to any gene: 6. The CDR3 contains 15 residues. Measured with immunoSEQ multiplex PCR; TCRdb has only the in-frame clones, and not every one. The data show about 70,000 clones, roughly nine tenths seen once. The sample taken for sequencing was PBMCs. V gene TRBV7-9 combines with J gene TRBJ2-7; TRBD1 agrees at 9 bases. The sequence was obtained from a human donor in good health. Some clones in this sample may be carry-over from other donors' samples. CDR3 nucleotides: TGTGCCAGCAGCTTACCGGGACAGGGACAGTACGAGCAGTACTTC. It translates to CASSLPGQGQYEQYF.